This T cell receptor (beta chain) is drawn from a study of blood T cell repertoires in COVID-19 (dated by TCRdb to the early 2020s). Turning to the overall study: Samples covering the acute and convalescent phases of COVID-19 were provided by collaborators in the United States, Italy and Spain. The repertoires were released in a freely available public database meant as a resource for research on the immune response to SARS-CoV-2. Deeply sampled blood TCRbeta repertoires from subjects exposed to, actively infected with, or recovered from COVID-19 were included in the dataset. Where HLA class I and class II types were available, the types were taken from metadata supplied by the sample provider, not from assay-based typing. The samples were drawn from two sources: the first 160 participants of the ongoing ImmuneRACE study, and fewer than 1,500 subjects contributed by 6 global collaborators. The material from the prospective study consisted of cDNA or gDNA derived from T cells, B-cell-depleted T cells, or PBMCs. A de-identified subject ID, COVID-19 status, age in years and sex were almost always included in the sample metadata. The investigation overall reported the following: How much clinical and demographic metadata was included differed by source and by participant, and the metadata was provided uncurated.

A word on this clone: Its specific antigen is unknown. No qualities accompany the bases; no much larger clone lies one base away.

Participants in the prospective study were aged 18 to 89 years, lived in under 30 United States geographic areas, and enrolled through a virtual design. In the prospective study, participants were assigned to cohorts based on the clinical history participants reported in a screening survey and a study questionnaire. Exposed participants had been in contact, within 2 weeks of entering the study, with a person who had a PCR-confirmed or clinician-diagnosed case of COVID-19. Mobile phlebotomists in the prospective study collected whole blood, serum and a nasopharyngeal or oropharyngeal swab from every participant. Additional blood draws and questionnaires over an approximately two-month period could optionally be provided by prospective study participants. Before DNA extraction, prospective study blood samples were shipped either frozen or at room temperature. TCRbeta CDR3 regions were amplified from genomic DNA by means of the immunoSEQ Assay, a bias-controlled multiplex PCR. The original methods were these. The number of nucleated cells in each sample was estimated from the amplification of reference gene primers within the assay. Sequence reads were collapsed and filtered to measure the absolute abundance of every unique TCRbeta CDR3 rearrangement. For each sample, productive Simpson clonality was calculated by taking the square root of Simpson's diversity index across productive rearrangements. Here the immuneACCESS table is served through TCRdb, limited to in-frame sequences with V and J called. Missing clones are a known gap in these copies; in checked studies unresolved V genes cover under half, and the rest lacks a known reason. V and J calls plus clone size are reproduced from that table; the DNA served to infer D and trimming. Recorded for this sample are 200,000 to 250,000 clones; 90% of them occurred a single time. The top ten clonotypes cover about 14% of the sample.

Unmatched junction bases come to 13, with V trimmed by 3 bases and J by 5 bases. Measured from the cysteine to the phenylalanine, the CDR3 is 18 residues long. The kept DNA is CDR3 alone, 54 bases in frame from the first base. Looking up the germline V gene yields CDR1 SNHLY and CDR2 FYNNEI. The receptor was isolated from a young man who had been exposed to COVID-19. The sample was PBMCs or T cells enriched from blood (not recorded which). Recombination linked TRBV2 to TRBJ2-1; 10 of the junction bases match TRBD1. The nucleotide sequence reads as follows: TGTGCCAGCAGTGACCGGGGACAGGGGAGTATTTCTCACAATGAGCAGTTCTTC. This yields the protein CASSDRGQGSISHNEQFF.